The 29 T cell receptor beta chains presented below share a single source sample, sequenced in a study of cytomegalovirus exposure and HLA in healthy donors. With 60 Vbeta and 13 Jbeta primers, the PCR was carried out. TCRdb's copy holds only in-frame clones and misses some; the assay was immunoSEQ multiplex PCR. The sample has some 150,000 clones; roughly 80% are singletons. Sequencing was carried out using PBMCs. The receptors stem from a woman aged 18-35 years in good health and CMV-seronegative.

The chain is built from TRBV25-1 and TRBJ1-3; the D is unclear. Between the trimmed V and J ends, which lost 1 base and 7 bases, there was a span of 14 bases. The CDR3 totals 15 residues. Germline CDR1 MGHDK, CDR2 SYGVNS. CDR3 bases: TGTGCCAGCAGTGAATTTAGAGGTCAGCGGAACACCATATATTTT. Encoded protein: CASSEFRGQRNTIYF.

The chain recombines TRBV11-3 with TRBJ2-3; TRBD2 matches at 10 bases. In germline, CDR1 is SGHNT, CDR2 YENEEA. The CDR3 extends over 16 amino acids. V shed 1 base and J 5 bases; nucleotides not matched to a gene: 6. The CDR3 spells CASSLGTSGRQDTQYF. CDR3 coding DNA: TGTGCCAGCAGCTTAGGGACTAGCGGCAGACAAGATACGCAGTATTTT.

The rearrangement uses TRBV9 and TRBJ2-5; possible D gene TRBD2, 6 bases. V lost 3 bases and J 2 bases, leaving 20 bases between the germline ends. The CDR3 contains 17 residues. Germline V gene lookup returns CDR1 SGDLS and CDR2 YYNGEE. CDR3 sequence: CASSEPVAEDLQETQYF. The CDR3 DNA sequence: TGTGCCAGCAGCGAGCCCGTAGCGGAGGACCTTCAAGAGACCCAGTACTTC.

J is TRBJ2-2 and V is TRBV7-8; a possible D gene is TRBD2 (6 bases). Per germline, CDR1 SGHVS and CDR2 FQNEAQ. The V gene lost 0 bases and the J gene lost 4 bases, with 12 bases spanning the gap. The CDR3 runs to 16 residues. The CDR3 region is CASSLATAGLTGELFF. The CDR3 DNA follows: TGTGCCAGCAGCTTAGCGACCGCGGGACTCACCGGGGAGCTGTTTTTT.

The V and J genes are TRBV5-1 and TRBJ2-3; a possible D gene is TRBD2 (6 bases). CDR1 is SGHRS and CDR2 is YFSETQ in the germline V gene. This CDR3 has 14 residues. V lost 5 bases, J lost 1 base, and 11 bases lay in between. CDR3 loop: CASREGPGTDTQYF. CDR3 DNA sequence: TGCGCCAGCAGGGAGGGACCCGGCACAGATACGCAGTATTTT.

The V call is TRBV28, the J call TRBJ1-3; tentatively, D is TRBD1 (5 bases). Germline-derived CDR1 and CDR2 are MDHEN and SYDVKM. V shed 4 bases and J shed 0 bases, with 10 bases lying between them. The CDR3 consists of 15 residues. For the CDR3, the DNA is TGTGCCAGCAGTTACTCCAGGGACTCTGGAAACACCATATATTTT. Translated: CASSYSRDSGNTIYF.

The chain couples TRBV2 to TRBJ2-2; 7 bases are a match to TRBD1. CDR1 and CDR2 (germline): SNHLY, FYNNEI. V trimming: 4 bases; J trimming: 7 bases; junction bases outside the gene matches: 3. The CDR3 loop spans 13 amino acids. The CDR3 spells CASSGQGNGELFF. In nucleotides, the CDR3 is TGTGCCAGCAGTGGACAGGGCAACGGGGAGCTGTTTTTT.

The chain carries TRBV5-1 and TRBJ2-2; 10 positions match TRBD1. This CDR3 spans 18 amino acids. Unmatched junction bases numbered 15, after V lost 6 bases and J lost 4 bases. Germline V CDR1 and CDR2: SGHRS, YFSETQ. Here the CDR3 reads CASTLNKGQGLPTGELFF. CDR3 bases: TGCGCCAGCACCCTAAACAAGGGACAGGGGTTACCCACCGGGGAGCTGTTTTTT.

The chain carries TRBV6-5 and TRBJ1-1, with D uncertain. Germline V lookup: CDR1 MNHEY, CDR2 SVGAGI. V was clipped by 0 bases and J by 0 bases, with 11 bases between them. The CDR3 covers 16 residues. The CDR3 sequence: CASSYSSLAMNTEAFF. The CDR3 DNA reads as TGTGCCAGCAGTTACTCGTCCCTAGCAATGAACACTGAAGCTTTCTTT.

The CDR3 is CASSLSEEGSDTQYF. CDR3 bases: TGTGCCAGCAGTTTGTCCGAAGAGGGATCAGATACGCAGTATTTT. This sequence joins TRBV27 and TRBJ2-3, with D maybe TRBD2 (5 bases). The V gene's germline CDR1 is MNHEY and CDR2 SMNVEV (reference sequence). Trimming removed 3 bases from V and 4 bases from J, with 14 bases in between. The CDR3 spans 15 residues.

The chain links TRBV6-5 to TRBJ2-5; TRBD1 matches at 7 bases. The CDR3 runs to 14 residues. CDR1 is MNHEY and CDR2 is SVGAGI in the germline V gene. V shed 7 bases, J shed 2 bases, and the junction held 7 bases outside the gene matches. The CDR3 bases are TGTGCCAGCAACAGGGGTACCGAGCAAGAGACCCAGTACTTC. Amino acids: CASNRGTEQETQYF.

The chain employs TRBV14 and TRBJ2-1; D call uncertain. V lost 0 bases and J lost 3, with 24 bases in between. The CDR3 covers 20 residues. Germline CDR1 reads SGHDN; CDR2 reads FVKESK. CDR3 region: CASSQDVTRLGPNFYNEQFF. The CDR3 DNA reads TGTGCCAGCAGCCAAGATGTTACGAGGTTAGGCCCGAACTTCTACAATGAGCAGTTCTTC.

CDR3: CAIRLTSGAYNEQFF. The CDR3 bases are TGTGCCATCAGATTGACTAGCGGGGCCTACAATGAGCAGTTCTTC. The rearrangement joins TRBV10-3 to TRBJ2-1; the match to TRBD2 covers 11 bases. Germline loops: CDR1 ENHRY, CDR2 SYGVKD. CDR3 length: 15 amino acids. J lost 2 bases, V lost 6 bases, and 3 bases had no gene match.

The chain employs TRBV15 and TRBJ2-7, with D possibly matching TRBD1 (6 bases). In germline, CDR1 is LNHNV, CDR2 YYDKDF (reference sequence). With 5 bases removed from V and 4 bases from J, the gap between germline ends came to 12 bases. This CDR3 contains 13 residues. DNA of the CDR3: TGTGCCACCAGCCTGATTCAGGGGTACGAGCAGTACTTC. Translation gives CATSLIQGYEQYF. Full variable domain (missing parts from reference TRBV15 and TRBJ2-7): DAMVIQNPRYQVTQFGKPVTLSCSQTLNHNVMYWYQQKSSQAPKLLFHYYDKDFNNEADTPDNFQSRRPNTSFCFLDIRSPGLGDTAMYLCATSLIQGYEQYFGPGTRLTVT.

For the CDR3, the DNA is TGTGCCTGGGGACGACTAGCGGGAGTACCCTACGAGCAGTACTTC. As protein: CAWGRLAGVPYEQYF. The genes are TRBV30 and TRBJ2-7; the match to TRBD2 covers 12 bases. The CDR3 runs 15 residues. Germline-derived CDR1 and CDR2 are GTSNPN and SVGIG (reference sequence). The junction had 7 bases not matched to a gene; V was cut back by 5 bases and J by 2 bases.

J is TRBJ2-2 and V is TRBV15, with unresolved D. Trimming pared 0 bases from V and 4 bases from J, leaving 12 bases between. Germline V lookup: CDR1 LNHNV, CDR2 YYDKDF (reference sequence). The CDR3 runs 16 residues. The CDR3 bases are TGTGCCACCAGCAGAGATCCTACCTCGGTCACCGGGGAGCTGTTTTTT. It codes for CATSRDPTSVTGELFF.

This chain joins TRBV6-1 and TRBJ2-2; D may be TRBD2 (5 bases). Germline assignment: CDR1 MNHNS and CDR2 SASEGT. V dropped 7 bases and J dropped 1 base, with 7 bases sitting between them. There are 13 residues in the CDR3. The DNA for the CDR3 is TGTGCCAGCATGGCGGGGAACACCGGGGAGCTGTTTTTT. Its translation: CASMAGNTGELFF.

The sample holds one count of this clone. The CDR3 sequence: CASSATPGGRALYEQYF. In nucleotides, the CDR3 is TGTGCCAGCAGCGCAACCCCGGGAGGGAGGGCCCTTTACGAGCAGTACTTC. This chain uses TRBV5-4 with TRBJ2-7; 8 nucleotides match TRBD2. The V gene's germline CDR1 is SGHNT and CDR2 YYREEE (reference sequence). There are 17 residues in the CDR3. Unmatched junction bases numbered 16, after V lost 4 bases and J lost 4 bases.

This clone was observed once. The chain recombines TRBV15 with TRBJ2-5; the D is unclear. The J call is uncertain, as TRBJ2-7 better fits the DNA end. The CDR3 has 15 residues. Germline lookup yields CDR1 LNHNV and CDR2 YYDKDF (reference sequence). CDR3 sequence: CATSRDGVGFYEQYF. In DNA form, the CDR3 reads TGTGCCACCAGCAGAGACGGCGTGGGCTTCTACGAGCAGTACTTC.

Written as DNA, the CDR3 is TGTGCCAGTAGTATTTTGACAGGGGGTGTCCCACAAGAGACCCAGTACTTC. It specifies CASSILTGGVPQETQYF. The J gene is TRBJ2-5, the V gene TRBV19; 9 bases are shared with TRBD1. The CDR3 sequence is 17 residues long. The germline V gene has CDR1 LNHDA and CDR2 SQIVND (reference sequence). V trimming: 3 bases; J trimming: 2 bases; junction bases outside the gene matches: 10.

The rearrangement links TRBV6-5 to TRBJ2-1; TRBD1 matches 9 bases. This CDR3 has 16 amino acids. From germline, CDR1 is MNHEY and CDR2 SVGAGI. Germline trimming cut 0 bases from V and 0 bases from J; bases unmatched to any gene: 0. Written as DNA, the CDR3 is TGTGCCAGCAGTTACTCGACAGGGGGCTCCTACAATGAGCAGTTCTTC. It codes for CASSYSTGGSYNEQFF.

Comment on this clone: One junction end does not reproduce the germline sequence, and a read error may be involved. The chain is built from TRBV11-3 and TRBJ2-1; D is ambiguous. The length of the CDR3 is 13 residues. Germline V CDR1 and CDR2: SGHNT, YENEEA. CDR3 nucleotide sequence: TGTGCCAGCAGCCTAGATCGTTACAATGAGCAGTTCTTC. As protein: CASSLDRYNEQFF.

The rearrangement joins TRBV28 to TRBJ2-1; 7 bases are shared with TRBD1. This CDR3 has 15 residues. In germline, CDR1 is MDHEN, CDR2 SYDVKM. Germline trimming cut 7 bases from V and 4 bases from J; bases unmatched to any gene: 10. The CDR3 DNA follows: TGTGCCAGCACCCAAGGGGGCGGAAGGTACAATGAGCAGTTCTTC. Translated, it gives CASTQGGGRYNEQFF. The full variable domain, in which reference TRBV28 and TRBJ2-1 provide the parts outside the CDR3, is DVKVTQSSRYLVKRTGEKVFLECVQDMDHENMFWYRQDPGLGLRLIYFSYDVKMKEKGDIPEGYSVSREKKERFSLILESASTNQTSMYLCASTQGGGRYNEQFFGPGTRLTVL.

The chain links TRBV5-1 to TRBJ1-4; 10 bases agree with TRBD1. There are 16 residues in the CDR3. With 4 bases clipped from V and 7 bases from J, the junction kept 10 bases outside the gene matches. Germline CDR1 and CDR2: SGHRS and YFSETQ. The CDR3 DNA reads TGCGCCAGCAGCAGAGGGACAGGGGCAAAGAGTGAAAAACTGTTTTTT. It yields the protein CASSRGTGAKSEKLFF.

J is TRBJ2-1 and V is TRBV5-4, with D unclear. This CDR3 is 11 amino acids long. The germline gives CDR1 SGHNT, CDR2 YYREEE (reference sequence). Trimming took 2 bases from V and 7 from J, leaving 4 bases between them. The CDR3 is CASSFSNEQFF. CDR3 in DNA: TGTGCCAGCAGCTTTTCGAATGAGCAGTTCTTC.

DNA of the CDR3: TGTGCCAGTAGTGAGGGAGAGGGCTACAATGAGCAGTTCTTC. Protein product: CASSEGEGYNEQFF. V and J are TRBV19 and TRBJ2-1, with a possible D match to TRBD2 (5 bases). Between the trimmed V and J ends, which lost 5 bases and 3 bases, there was a span of 11 bases. This CDR3 has 14 residues. Germline assignment: CDR1 LNHDA and CDR2 SQIVND (reference sequence).

The chain recombines TRBV6-1 with TRBJ2-7; 11 positions match TRBD1. The CDR3 loop spans 14 amino acids. The V and J ends lost 8 bases and 7 bases, in that order; junction bases with no gene match: 10. CDR1 MNHNS and CDR2 SASEGT come from the germline V gene. The CDR3 bases are TGTGCCAGCGAACCGGGACAGGGGGGAGTGGAGCAGTACTTC. This encodes CASEPGQGGVEQYF.

The chain uses TRBV4-1 and TRBJ2-7; TRBD2 aligns across 10 bases. Germline lookup yields CDR1 MGHRA and CDR2 YSYEKL. The CDR3 extends over 15 amino acids. V lost 0 bases, J lost 3 bases, and 2 bases stayed unmatched. The DNA of the CDR3 is TGCGCCAGCAGCCAAGACCTAGCGGGAGTCTACGAGCAGTACTTC. It codes for CASSQDLAGVYEQYF.

Only one count was recorded for this clone. The chain links TRBV5-8 to TRBJ1-5; unclear D gene. The CDR3 spans 13 residues. Germline CDR1 reads SGHTS; CDR2 reads YDEGEE. Trimming pared 4 bases from V and 0 bases from J, leaving 5 bases between. In DNA, the CDR3 is TGTGCCAGCAGCCAAAATAGCAATCAGCCCCAGCATTTT. The encoded protein is CASSQNSNQPQHF.